The present entry profiles one TCR beta chain with its context. No antigen is known for it. No quality values exist for individual bases; no much larger clone is one base distant. This sample is part of a study of shared clonotypes between healthy human individuals (dated by TCRdb to the early 2020s). About the investigation overall: Three men and a couple of women, aged 18 to 49 years, made up the cohort. Per donor, three plates each were used for CD4 naive and CD4 memory, two for CD8 naive, and one for CD8 memory. To increase sequencing depth and limit assay-specific biases, TCR repertoire library preparation and sequencing were carried out by different laboratories using diverse techniques. Leukapheresis yielded between about 0.94 and 9.5 billion PBMCs per donor. To estimate repertoire size and how much clonotypes are shared between individuals, the study performed deep sequencing of blood TCR repertoires from five healthy adults. Beyond this particular receptor, the publication reports: Across a few donors, about 4.5% of naive CD4, over 3% of naive CD8, about 2% of memory CD4, and about 0.44% of memory CD8 clonotypes were shared. Because the study included only a small number of donors, the genetic and exposure-history diversity represented was limited. Compared with non-shared clonotypes, the clonotypes found in all four sorted-subset donors had higher generation probabilities. Based on pairwise subsampling, the degree of clonotype sharing among donors was expected to be affected by sequencing depth. Sampling was limited to blood, and TCR repertoires in tissue likely differ from TCR repertoires in blood. Rarefaction of sorted-subset datasets indicated incomplete sequencing despite the large sequencing depth. Larger estimated clonotype richness was generally found for naive subsets than for memory subsets.

Donors were healthy HIV-negative adults with no recently reported acute infections or vaccinations. Every donor was a Caucasian adult living in Nashville, Tennessee, USA. CD4+ T cells were enriched through magnetic negative selection, after which naive cells were positively selected on CD45RA and the remaining negative fraction served as the memory subset. Blood was collected by leukapheresis, and PBMCs were isolated by Ficoll-Histopaque density gradient centrifugation and then cryopreserved in liquid nitrogen vapor phase. Purity and quantity of every magnetically sorted T cell population were checked by analytical flow cytometry. Genomic DNA was isolated from each sorted fraction and quantified by UV absorbance on a Nanodrop 2000c. V is reduced by 4 bases and J by 1 base, leaving a spacing of 17 bases between them. Looking up the germline V gene yields CDR1 SNHLY and CDR2 FYNNEI. The CDR3 holds 16 amino acids from the cysteine to the phenylalanine. Here the CDR3 DNA is all that survives: 48 bases in frame from base 1.

TCR CDR3 regions were amplified from genomic DNA by multiplex PCR using the deep immunoSEQ assay. Extracted genomic DNA from each cell subset was spread evenly across all wells of several immunoSEQ 96-well plates, with each plate serving as a replicate. For sorted subsets, about 210 ng of genomic DNA, equivalent to roughly 33,000 T cell genomes, went into each replicate PCR. The purified libraries were quantified using a Qubit 3.0 fluorometer, sized with a Bioanalyzer 2100, and then quantified again using the KAPA Library Quantification kit. A separate single-read 150-cycle Illumina NextSeq 550 flow cell was used to sequence each immunoSEQ 96-well plate. The original methods were these. Because the immunoSEQ output held only junctional sequences and lacked quality scores, the filtering could not match the filtering applied to full-length reads. Sequences were annotated with PyIR, a Python wrapper for IgBLAST v1.9, and V/J genes and CDR3 were assigned using IMGT germline references. Reads were removed for weak V/J assignments (E-value above 1e-6), missing CDR3, stop codons, out-of-frame junctions, or ambiguous translated residues. V3J clonotypes were defined as sequences sharing the same inferred V gene, J gene, and CDR3 amino acid sequence. To compute the percentage overlap between repertoires, the number of shared unique clonotypes was divided by the size of the smaller repertoire. Three approaches were used to assess repertoire richness: RTK rarefaction, the Chao1 estimator, and Recon v2.1 estimates of unobserved clonotypes. For all TCRbeta clonotypes obtained by the gDNA method from a few donors, generation probabilities were computed with OLGA. The immuneACCESS repertoire file appears here via TCRdb, limited to in-frame rearrangements. These files lack a portion of the clones; in checked studies, under half of the deficit traces to unresolved V genes, and the cause of the others is not known. The DNA was the basis for D and trimming; V, J and clone size are from that table. For this sample the table gives 1.6 million or so clones, of which about 96% were detected only once. The ten biggest clones cover roughly 1.2% of the sample.

The specimen was naive CD4+ T cells sorted from blood. The label giving this sample's cell subset or site can be read as: CD45RA+ positively selected. The origin of this receptor is a man between 25 and 39 years old in good health. The V and J genes are TRBV2 and TRBJ2-7; D gene: possibly TRBD1, on 7 matching bases. The sequenced DNA is TGTGCCAGCAGTGGGGGGGACAGCCATATTTCCTACGAGCAGTACTTC. Translation gives CASSGGDSHISYEQYF.